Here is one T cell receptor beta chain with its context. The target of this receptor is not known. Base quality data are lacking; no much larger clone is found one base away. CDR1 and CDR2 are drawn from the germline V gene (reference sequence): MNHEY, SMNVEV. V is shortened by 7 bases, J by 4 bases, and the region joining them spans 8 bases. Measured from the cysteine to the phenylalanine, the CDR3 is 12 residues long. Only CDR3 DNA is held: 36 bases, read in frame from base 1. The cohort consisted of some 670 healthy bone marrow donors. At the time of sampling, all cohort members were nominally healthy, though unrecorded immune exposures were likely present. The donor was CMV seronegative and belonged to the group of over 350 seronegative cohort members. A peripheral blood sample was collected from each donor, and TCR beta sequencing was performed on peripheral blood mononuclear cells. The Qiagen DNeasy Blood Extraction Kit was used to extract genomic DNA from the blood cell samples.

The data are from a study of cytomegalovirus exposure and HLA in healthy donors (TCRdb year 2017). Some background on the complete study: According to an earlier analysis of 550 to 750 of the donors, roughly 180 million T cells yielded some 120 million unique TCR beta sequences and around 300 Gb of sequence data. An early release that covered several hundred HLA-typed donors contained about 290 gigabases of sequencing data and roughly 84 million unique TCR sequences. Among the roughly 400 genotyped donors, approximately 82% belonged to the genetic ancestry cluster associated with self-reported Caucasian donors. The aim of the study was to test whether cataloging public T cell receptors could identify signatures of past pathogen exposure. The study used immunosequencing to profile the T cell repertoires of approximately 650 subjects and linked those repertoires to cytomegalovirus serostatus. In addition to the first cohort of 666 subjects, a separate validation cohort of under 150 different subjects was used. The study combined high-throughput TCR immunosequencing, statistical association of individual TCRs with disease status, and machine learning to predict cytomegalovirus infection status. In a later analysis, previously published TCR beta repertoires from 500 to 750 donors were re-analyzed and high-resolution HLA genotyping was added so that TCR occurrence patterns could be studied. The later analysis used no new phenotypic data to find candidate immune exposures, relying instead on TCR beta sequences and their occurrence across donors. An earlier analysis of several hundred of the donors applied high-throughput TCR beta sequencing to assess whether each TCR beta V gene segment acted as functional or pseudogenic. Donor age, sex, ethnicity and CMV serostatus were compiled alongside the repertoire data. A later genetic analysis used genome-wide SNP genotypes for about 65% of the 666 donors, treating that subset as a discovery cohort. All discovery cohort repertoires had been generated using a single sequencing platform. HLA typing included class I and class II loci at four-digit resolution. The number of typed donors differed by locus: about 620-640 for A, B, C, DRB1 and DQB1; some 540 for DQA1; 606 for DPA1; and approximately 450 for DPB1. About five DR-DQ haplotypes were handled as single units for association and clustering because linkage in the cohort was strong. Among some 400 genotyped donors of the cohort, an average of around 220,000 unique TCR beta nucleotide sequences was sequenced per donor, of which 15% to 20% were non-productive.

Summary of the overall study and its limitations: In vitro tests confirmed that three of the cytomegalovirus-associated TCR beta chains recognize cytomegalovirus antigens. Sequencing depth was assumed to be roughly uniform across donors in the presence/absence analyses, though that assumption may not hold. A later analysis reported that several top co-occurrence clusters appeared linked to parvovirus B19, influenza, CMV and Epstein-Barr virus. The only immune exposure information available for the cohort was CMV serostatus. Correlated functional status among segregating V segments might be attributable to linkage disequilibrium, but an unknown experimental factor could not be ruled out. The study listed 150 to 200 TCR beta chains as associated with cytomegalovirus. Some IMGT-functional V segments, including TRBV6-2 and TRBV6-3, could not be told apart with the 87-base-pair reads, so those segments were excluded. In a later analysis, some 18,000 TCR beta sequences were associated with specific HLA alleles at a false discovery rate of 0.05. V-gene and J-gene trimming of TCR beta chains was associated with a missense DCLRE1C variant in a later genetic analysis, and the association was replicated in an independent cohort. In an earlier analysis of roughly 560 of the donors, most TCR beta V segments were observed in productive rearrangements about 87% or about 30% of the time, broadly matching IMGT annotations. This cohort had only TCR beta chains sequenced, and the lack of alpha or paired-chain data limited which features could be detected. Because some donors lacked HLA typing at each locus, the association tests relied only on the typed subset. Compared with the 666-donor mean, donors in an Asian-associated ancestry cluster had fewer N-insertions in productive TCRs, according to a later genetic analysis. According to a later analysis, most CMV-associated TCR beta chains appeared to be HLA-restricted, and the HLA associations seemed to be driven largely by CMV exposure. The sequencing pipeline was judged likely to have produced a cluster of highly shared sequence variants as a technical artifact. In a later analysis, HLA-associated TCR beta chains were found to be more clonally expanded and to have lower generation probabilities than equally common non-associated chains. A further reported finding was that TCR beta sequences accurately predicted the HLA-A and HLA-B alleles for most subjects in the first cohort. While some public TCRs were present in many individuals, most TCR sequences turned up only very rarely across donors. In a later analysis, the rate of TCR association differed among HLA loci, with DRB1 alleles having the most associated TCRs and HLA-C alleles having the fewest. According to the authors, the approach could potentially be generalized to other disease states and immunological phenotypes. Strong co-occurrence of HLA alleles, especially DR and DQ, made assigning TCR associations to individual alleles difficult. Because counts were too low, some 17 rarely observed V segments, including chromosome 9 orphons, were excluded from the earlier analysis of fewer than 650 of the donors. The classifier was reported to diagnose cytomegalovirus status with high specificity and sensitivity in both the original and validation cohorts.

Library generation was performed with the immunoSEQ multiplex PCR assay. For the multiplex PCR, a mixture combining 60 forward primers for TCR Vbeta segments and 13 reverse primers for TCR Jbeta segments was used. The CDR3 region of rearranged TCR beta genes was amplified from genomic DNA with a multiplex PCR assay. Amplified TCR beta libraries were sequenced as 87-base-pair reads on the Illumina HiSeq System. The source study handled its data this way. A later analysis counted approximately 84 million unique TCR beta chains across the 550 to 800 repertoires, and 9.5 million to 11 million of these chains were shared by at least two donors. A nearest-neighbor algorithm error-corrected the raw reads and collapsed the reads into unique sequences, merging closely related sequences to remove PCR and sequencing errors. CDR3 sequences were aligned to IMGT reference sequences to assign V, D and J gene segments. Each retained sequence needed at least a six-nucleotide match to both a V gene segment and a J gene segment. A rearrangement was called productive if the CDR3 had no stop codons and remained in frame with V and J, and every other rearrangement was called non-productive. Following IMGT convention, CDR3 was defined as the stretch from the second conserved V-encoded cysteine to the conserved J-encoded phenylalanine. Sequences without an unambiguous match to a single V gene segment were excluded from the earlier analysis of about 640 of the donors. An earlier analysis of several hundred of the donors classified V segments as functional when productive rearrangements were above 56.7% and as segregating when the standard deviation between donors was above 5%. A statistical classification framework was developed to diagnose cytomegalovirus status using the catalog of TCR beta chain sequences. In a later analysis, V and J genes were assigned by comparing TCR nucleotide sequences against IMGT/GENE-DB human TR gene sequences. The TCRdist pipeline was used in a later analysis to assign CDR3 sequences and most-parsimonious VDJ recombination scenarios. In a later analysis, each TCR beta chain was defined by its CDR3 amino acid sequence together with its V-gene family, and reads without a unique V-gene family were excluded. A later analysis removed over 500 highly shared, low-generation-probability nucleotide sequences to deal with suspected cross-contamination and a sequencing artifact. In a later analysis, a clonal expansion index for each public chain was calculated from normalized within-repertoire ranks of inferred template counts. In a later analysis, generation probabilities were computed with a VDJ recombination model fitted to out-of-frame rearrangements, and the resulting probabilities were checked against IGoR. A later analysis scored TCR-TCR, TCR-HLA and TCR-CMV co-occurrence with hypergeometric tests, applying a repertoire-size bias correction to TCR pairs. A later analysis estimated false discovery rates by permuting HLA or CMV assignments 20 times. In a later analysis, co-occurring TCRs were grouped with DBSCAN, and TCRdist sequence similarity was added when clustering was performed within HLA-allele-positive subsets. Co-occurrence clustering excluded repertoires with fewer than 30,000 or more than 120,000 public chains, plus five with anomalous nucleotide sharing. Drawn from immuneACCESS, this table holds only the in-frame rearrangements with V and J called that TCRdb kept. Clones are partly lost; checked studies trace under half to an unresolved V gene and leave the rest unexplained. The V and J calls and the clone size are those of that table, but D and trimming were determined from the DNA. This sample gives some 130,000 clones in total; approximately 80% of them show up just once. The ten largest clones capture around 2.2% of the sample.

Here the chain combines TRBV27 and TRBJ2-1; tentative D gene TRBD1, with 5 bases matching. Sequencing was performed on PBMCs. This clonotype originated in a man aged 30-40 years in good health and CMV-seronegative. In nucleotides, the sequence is TGTGCCAGCACAGACAGATACAATGAGCAGTTCTTC. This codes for CASTDRYNEQFF.